A selection of T cell receptor beta chains follows, all from one sample in a study of cytomegalovirus exposure and HLA in healthy donors. Measured with immunoSEQ multiplex PCR; TCRdb has only the in-frame clones, and not every one. The sample holds fewer than 350,000 clones, roughly 90% seen once. Sequencing was carried out using PBMCs. The receptors derive from a woman under 30 in good health and CMV-seronegative. Each CDR3 is given with its conserved first and last residue.

>TRBJ1-6|TRBV27
CASRNSKTEHDNSPLHF
>TRBJ1-5|TRBV12-5
CASGLGGGGNQPQHF
>TRBJ2-7|TRBV28
CASRLGGVYEQYF
>TRBJ2-4|TRBV13
CASSGAPGTSLAKNIQYF
>TRBJ1-1|TRBV27
CASSLSGTGPRAFF
>TRBJ2-2|TRBV28
CASSNPFRDYTGELFF
>TRBJ1-5|TRBV11-1
CASSSNSNQPQHF
>TRBJ2-1|TRBV9
CASSVAGTSVWKQFF
>TRBJ2-3|TRBV11-2
CASGGTTSTDTQYF
>TRBJ2-6|TRBV18
CASSPWDRAGANVLTF
>TRBJ1-2|TRBV5-1
CASSLAGTGGGYTF
>TRBJ1-3|TRBV9
CASSVAGSLSSGNTIYF
>TRBJ2-3|TRBV7-7
CASSPGLGPPDTQYF
>TRBJ2-7|TRBV11-2
CASSPTSGETFNYEQYF
>TRBJ2-4|TRBV28
CASNPGGGNIQYF
>TRBJ2-1|TRBV18
CASSPDRVNEQFF
>TRBJ1-5|TRBV2
CASNSNRDYSNQPQHF
>TRBJ2-1|TRBV14
CASRIAGSNEQFF
>TRBJ2-7|TRBV29-1
CSVGWGQGYEQYF
>TRBJ2-1|TRBV19
CASNPIGGSSYNEQFF
>TRBJ2-1|TRBV7-9
CASSGRLYNEQFF
>TRBJ2-1|TRBV6-5
CASSYVEGTSYEQFF
>TRBJ2-1|TRBV25-1
CASSGGLAGVRAYNEQFF
>TRBJ2-3|TRBV9
CASSVDGAGTDTQYF
>TRBJ2-3|TRBV7-9
CASSLPQKDGGNTDTQYF
>TRBJ2-5|TRBV28
CASSPGTGETQYF
>TRBJ1-1|TRBV28
CASSFRGLLAFF
>TRBJ2-2|TRBV27
CASSRAPQGYTGELFF
>TRBJ1-1|TRBV5-6
CASSYGGSVGNTEAFF
>TRBJ2-7|TRBV19
CASSGTGGSYEQYF
>TRBJ1-5|TRBV2
CASSSGQGAGQPQHF
>TRBJ1-5|TRBV21-1
CASSGPQHF
>TRBJ2-7|TRBV28
CASTSSYEQYF
>TRBJ2-5|TRBV5-6
CASSFPGGSQETQYF
>TRBJ1-1|TRBV28
CASRDDRRLNTEAFF
>TRBJ2-7|TRBV29-1
CSVTAGVRYEQYF
>TRBJ1-5|TRBV28
CASSRAQGREPQHF
>TRBJ2-7|TRBV28
CASSFASGQYF
>TRBJ1-1|TRBV10-2
CASLRGSGTEAFF
>TRBJ1-1|TRBV30
CAWSNGWGQSNTEAFF
>TRBJ2-7|TRBV13
CASSSLDEDTYEQYF
>TRBJ1-1|TRBV14
CASSQASRGGTEAFF
>TRBJ2-7|TRBV9
CASSVDGQTLTYEQYF
>TRBJ1-2|TRBV15
CATSREHNNYGYTF
>TRBJ2-7|TRBV6-7
CASATSGSTHEQYF
>TRBJ2-1|TRBV7-9
CASSLAGAGVNNEQFF
>TRBJ2-1|TRBV9
CASSLDRGPYNEQFF
>TRBJ2-7|TRBV28
CASSHSGTGDYEQYF
>TRBJ2-7|TRBV5-4
CASSLGGQIYEQYF
>TRBJ2-1|TRBV2
CAKSDRDNEQFF
>TRBJ2-3|TRBV2
CASGTGGPNTQYF